The source of this TCR beta chain is a study of beta chain features in type 1 diabetes. Looking at the study overall: Healthy donors and patients had similar age, gender and cell yields.

Only a few counts were recorded for this clone. Its specificity is unknown. The study's findings and limits: Fewer junction insertions and more nucleotide deletions appeared in type 1 diabetes patients.

Investigators reverse transcribed all isolated RNA, so they sequenced expressed TCRB transcripts. The repertoire was sequenced with immunoSEQ multiplex PCR; TCRdb's copy has only in-frame clones and lacks some. This repertoire shows under 950,000 clones, about 17% found once; its top ten account for 0.02% to 0.025%. This CDR3 has 13 amino acids. V was shortened by 2 bases and J by 9 bases, with 13 bases between the two germline ends. From germline, CDR1 is SGHTA and CDR2 FQGNSA. The receptor's source is a woman aged 18-29 years in good health. Sequencing was performed on naive CD4+ T cells from blood. The chain recombines TRBV7-2 with TRBJ1-2, with D possibly matching TRBD1 (6 bases). This CDR3 reads CASSLWGRGSYTF. The CDR3 nucleotides are TGTGCCAGCAGCTTATGGGGAAGGGGGAGCTACACCTTC.